Each of the 13 T cell receptor beta chains below was sequenced from the same sample in a study of identical twins (dated by TCRdb to the mid-2010s). The library was built by means of 5' RACE. Sequencing relied on an Illumina HiSeq 2000. TCRdb cleaned the public reads at Q25 with fastp, built clones with MiXCR and kept in-frame beta chains. Every CDR3 protein is listed once, alongside the most common genes and DNA of its rows. The sample table contains more than 200,000 distinct CDR3 sequences; only one count was recorded for roughly 13% of them. 8.8% of the sample is taken by the ten largest. Sequenced sample: memory (CD45RO+) T cells sorted from blood. The sample's cell subset or site label, in plain terms: CD45RO+ enriched T cells. Every receptor here comes from a woman between 18 and 29 years old in good health.

This clonotype was detected only a few times. The chain is built from TRBV11-2 and TRBJ2-1; TRBD2 matches 13 bases. The germline gives CDR1 SGHAT, CDR2 FQNNGV. CDR3 length: 15 residues. The ends lost 5 bases at V and 9 bases at J; junction bases unmatched: 7. The chain's CDR3 is CASSQPGLAGIEQFF. The CDR3 DNA follows: TGTGCCAGCAGCCAGCCGGGACTAGCGGGAATTGAGCAGTTCTTC.

V usage is TRBV25-1 and J usage is TRBJ2-1; D perhaps matches TRBD1 (7 bases). The germline V gene has CDR1 MGHDK and CDR2 SYGVNS. V lost 10 bases and J 1 base, leaving 14 bases between the germline ends. The CDR3 extends over 14 amino acids. DNA for the CDR3: TGTGCCACTCAACCAGGGGGGTCCTACAATGAGCAGTTCTTC. This codes for CATQPGGSYNEQFF.

This clonotype was observed at least ten times. The genes are TRBV5-5 and TRBJ2-2; no clear D gene. V was shortened by 0 bases and J by 3 bases, with 6 bases between the two germline ends. Germline V gene data show CDR1 as SGHKS and CDR2 as YYEKEE (reference sequence). This CDR3 is built from 14 residues. CDR3 coding DNA: TGTGCCAGCAGCTTGGTCCCGGACACCGGGGAGCTGTTTTTT. It yields the protein CASSLVPDTGELFF.

The chain uses TRBV12-3 or TRBV12-4 and TRBJ1-2; a weak D match, TRBD1 (6 bases). There are 13 residues in the CDR3. V lost 5 bases, J lost 6 bases, and 13 bases lay in between. The CDR3 loop reads CASSPQGFNGYTF. CDR3 DNA sequence: TGTGCCAGCAGTCCTCAGGGGTTCAATGGCTACACCTTC.

V is TRBV12-3 or TRBV12-4 and J is TRBJ2-1; D may match TRBD1 or TRBD2 (6 bases each). The CDR3 extends over 13 amino acids. V was pared by 3 bases and J by 10 bases, with 13 bases between. The CDR3 here is CASSLFGGREQFF. The CDR3 nucleotides read TGTGCCAGCAGTTTGTTTGGGGGGCGGGAGCAGTTCTTC.

V usage is TRBV3-1 and J usage is TRBJ2-2; 8 bases match TRBD2. Germline V CDR1 and CDR2: LGHDT, YNNKEL (reference sequence). The V gene end was trimmed by 3 bases and the J gene end by 7 bases; junction bases not matched to a gene: 1. The CDR3 contains 13 residues. For the CDR3, the DNA is TGTGCCAGCAGCCAGGCGGGGGGCGGGGAGCTGTTTTTT. This codes for CASSQAGGGELFF.

The CDR3 bases are TGCAGTGCTAGATCACTAGCGGGAGTAAATGAGCAGTTCTTC. Amino acid sequence: CSARSLAGVNEQFF. The chain combines TRBV20-1 with TRBJ2-1; 11 bases line up with TRBD2. CDR1 and CDR2 (germline): DFQATT, SNEGSKA (reference sequence). The CDR3 is 14 amino acids. V shed 2 bases and J 7 bases; nucleotides not matched to a gene: 4.

The CDR3 nucleotides are TGTGCCAGCAGTTGGACTAGCGGGAATGAGCAGTTCTTC. Protein sequence: CASSWTSGNEQFF. The chain uses TRBV6-5 and TRBJ2-1, with TRBD2 matching 11 bases. The V gene end was trimmed by 4 bases and the J gene end by 7 bases; junction bases not matched to a gene: 0. This CDR3 has 13 amino acids. Germline V gene data show CDR1 as MNHEY and CDR2 as SVGAGI.

This clonotype occurred many times. The chain carries TRBV5-1 and TRBJ2-3, with 10 bases fitting TRBD1. Per germline, CDR1 SGHRS and CDR2 YFSETQ. The CDR3 is 14 residues long. V shed 4 bases, J shed 4 bases, and the junction held 3 bases outside the gene matches. The CDR3 here is CASSLGTGADTQYF. CDR3 sequence (DNA): TGCGCCAGCAGCCTTGGGACAGGGGCAGATACGCAGTATTTT.

This clonotype was detected many times. The V and J genes are TRBV14 and TRBJ2-5; TRBD2 might be the D (6 bases). CDR1 is SGHDN and CDR2 is FVKESK in the germline V gene. V was shortened by 1 base and J by 2 bases, with 11 bases between the two germline ends. The CDR3 contains 15 residues. The CDR3 region has the DNA TGTGCCAGCAGCCAAGCCCTGCGGGGACAAGAGACCCAGTACTTC. Protein sequence: CASSQALRGQETQYF.

The chain carries TRBV3-1 and TRBJ2-2; D is uncertain. The CDR3 has 12 residues. The germline V and J ends were trimmed by 4 bases and 4 bases, with 4 bases remaining between them. Per the germline V gene, CDR1 is LGHDT and CDR2 is YNNKEL (reference sequence). The CDR3 DNA is TGTGCCAGCAGCCGTCCCACCGGGGAGCTGTTTTTT. Its translation is CASSRPTGELFF.

In this sample, this clonotype turned up a few times. The gene calls are TRBV7-2 and TRBJ2-7, with 7 bases matching TRBD2. V lost 3 bases, J lost 2 bases, and 4 bases stayed unmatched. CDR3 length equals 14 residues. In germline, CDR1 is SGHTA, CDR2 FQGNSA. The CDR3 sequence: CASSLGGKPYEQYF. The DNA of the CDR3 is TGTGCCAGCAGCTTGGGGGGGAAACCCTACGAGCAGTACTTC.

This clonotype was seen repeatedly, ten times or more. The chain uses TRBV10-3 and TRBJ2-3; TRBD2 is a possible D gene (7 bases). This CDR3 comprises 14 residues. Deletions cut 9 bases from V and 4 bases from J, with 17 bases between. Germline CDR1 ENHRY, CDR2 SYGVKD. The CDR3 nucleotides are TGTGCCATAACCCGGACGGGGGGCCCAGATACGCAGTATTTT. Protein product: CAITRTGGPDTQYF.